Listed below are T cell receptor beta chains from one sample, sequenced in a study of shared clonotypes between healthy human individuals. Data came from immunoSEQ multiplex PCR; TCRdb stores just in-frame clones and leaves some out. Of some 2.3 million clones listed, about 92% are singletons. Material for sequencing was naive CD4+ T cells from PBMCs. These receptors came from a man between 18 and 35 years old in good health. Some clones in this sample may be carry-over from other donors' samples. CDR3s include the opening cysteine and the closing phenylalanine or tryptophan. Each record gives: D gene, J gene, CDR3 length, V gene, clone size, CDR3 DNA, CDR3 protein. The D gene is left open where the match is weak. Size values are once, few and many counts, or a class for expanded clones, and some rows have none.

>TRBD2|TRBJ2-7|14|TRBV19|NA
TGTGCCACCGAAGGGAAGCGGGAGTCGGGCGAGCAGTACTTC
CATEGKRESGEQYF
>NA|TRBJ2-2|14|TRBV28|NA
TGTGCCAGCAGTTTCAGTCCTAAGGACGGGGAGCTGTTTTTT
CASSFSPKDGELFF
>NA|TRBJ2-1|13|TRBV4-1|NA
TGCGCCAGTTGCCGGGACTCCGCGGGTGAGCAGTTCTTC
CASCRDSAGEQFF
>TRBD1|TRBJ2-2|16|TRBV18|once
TGTGCCAGCTCACCCCCGACAGGGGGCTCGGGCGGGGAGCTGTTTTTT
CASSPPTGGSGGELFF
>TRBD2|TRBJ2-7|15|TRBV6-6|once
TGTGCCAGCAGATCCGGACTAGCGGGAGGCTACGAGCAGTACTTC
CASRSGLAGGYEQYF
>NA|TRBJ2-5|13|TRBV29-1|NA
TGCAGCGTTTTTGTCCCGGGGGCAGAGACCCAGTACTTC
CSVFVPGAETQYF
>TRBD1|TRBJ1-1|15|TRBV9|NA
TGTGCCAGCAGCCCCGGACAGGGGGCTATGATAGAAGCTTTCTTT
CASSPGQGAMIEAFF
>NA|TRBJ2-7|12|TRBV29-1|NA
TGCAGCGTTGAAGGACGGGCGTACGAGCAGTACTTC
CSVEGRAYEQYF
>NA|TRBJ2-1|13|TRBV6-6|NA
TGTGCCAGCAGTTACACCCCGGGCAATGAGCAGTTCTTC
CASSYTPGNEQFF
>NA|TRBJ2-7|15|TRBV7-7|NA
TGTGCCAGCAGCTTAGGGCGGGGAGGTTCCTACGAGCAGTACTTC
CASSLGRGGSYEQYF
>NA|TRBJ2-1|15|TRBV28|NA
TGTGCCAGCAGTTTATGGGACAGAACCTACAATGAGCAGTTCTTC
CASSLWDRTYNEQFF
>TRBD2|TRBJ2-2|17|TRBV7-2|NA
TGTGCCAGCAGCCGGACTAGCGGGAGGTCCGGTCCCGGGGAGCTGTTTTTT
CASSRTSGRSGPGELFF
>NA|TRBJ2-1|16|TRBV9|NA
TGTGCCAGCAGCGTAGGGGCTTCTTGGGGAGGCGATGAGCAGTTCTTC
CASSVGASWGGDEQFF
>NA|TRBJ2-7|14|TRBV6-1|NA
TGTGCCAGCAGTGGAATGGGGGCGAGGCACGAGCAGTACTTC
CASSGMGARHEQYF
>NA|TRBJ2-1|15|TRBV19|few
TGTGCCAGTAGTATAGCCAGCGGCTCCTACAATGAGCAGTTCTTC
CASSIASGSYNEQFF
>TRBD2|TRBJ2-7|17|TRBV4-2|NA
TGTGCCAGCAGCCAATTGGGCGGGACTAGCGTCCCCTACGAGCAGTACTTC
CASSQLGGTSVPYEQYF
>TRBD2|TRBJ2-3|15|TRBV15|NA
TGTGCCACCAGCTCCTCCGGGAGGGGAACAGATACGCAGTATTTT
CATSSSGRGTDTQYF
>TRBD2|TRBJ2-7|13|TRBV7-9|NA
TGTGCCAGCAGAACTAGCGGACAATACGAGCAGTACTTC
CASRTSGQYEQYF
>NA|TRBJ1-1|10|TRBV29-1|few
TGCAGCGTTGACGAAGGGGGAGCTTTCTTT
CSVDEGGAFF
>TRBD1|TRBJ2-1|17|TRBV4-3|once
TGCGCCAGCAGCCAAAGCTACGGGACAGCGCCCTACAATGAGCAGTTCTTC
CASSQSYGTAPYNEQFF
>NA|TRBJ1-4|15|TRBV4-1|NA
TGCGCCAGCAGCCCTTACCTACCCGGGAGTGAAAAACTGTTTTTT
CASSPYLPGSEKLFF
>NA|TRBJ2-1|15|TRBV9|NA
TGTGCCAGCAGCCCCGCCGGGTCATTGAATAATGAGCAGTTCTTC
CASSPAGSLNNEQFF
>NA|TRBJ2-1|15|TRBV5-6|NA
TGTGCCAGCAGCTTGGCTACAGGGTTTAGGAATGAGCAGTTCTTC
CASSLATGFRNEQFF
>NA|TRBJ2-3|15|TRBV9|NA
TGTGCCAGCAGCGTAGCCGTGGAGAGCGCCCATACGCAGTATTTT
CASSVAVESAHTQYF
>NA|TRBJ2-2|16|TRBV7-6|NA
TGTGCCAGCAGCTTTTCGACGGACCATGGACCCGGGGAGCTGTTTTTT
CASSFSTDHGPGELFF
>NA|TRBJ2-1|10|TRBV28|NA
TGTGCCAGCGGTCTTTATGAGCAGTTCTTC
CASGLYEQFF
>TRBD1|TRBJ1-5|14|TRBV6-5|once
TGTGCCAGCAGTTTTGACAGGGGAAGACAGCCCCAGCATTTT
CASSFDRGRQPQHF
>TRBD2|TRBJ2-3|16|TRBV7-6|NA
TGTGCCAGCAGACCCCGGGCTAGCGGTACGTCAGATACGCAGTATTTT
CASRPRASGTSDTQYF
>NA|TRBJ2-7|14|TRBV10-3|NA
TGTGCCATCAGTGAGGGGCCTACAGAGTACGAGCAGTACTTC
CAISEGPTEYEQYF
>NA|TRBJ2-1|17|TRBV7-2|once
TGTGCCAGCAGCTTAGGGAGCGGTCCCAGCTCCTACAATGAGCAGTTCTTC
CASSLGSGPSSYNEQFF
>NA|TRBJ2-3|14|TRBV28|few
TGTGCCAGCAGTTTAGGGGGTAGCACAGATACGCAGTATTTT
CASSLGGSTDTQYF
>TRBD2|TRBJ2-3|13|TRBV6-4|NA
TGTGCCAGCAGGGAAAGCGGGAGCCATACGCAGTATTTT
CASRESGSHTQYF
>TRBD1|TRBJ1-5|13|TRBV28|NA
TGTGCCAGCAGTTTAGGATACAGGGGACTGGAGCATTTT
CASSLGYRGLEHF
>TRBD1|TRBJ1-2|13|TRBV5-8|NA
TGTGCCAGCAGCTGGGACAGTTTGTATGGCTACACCTTC
CASSWDSLYGYTF
>TRBD1|TRBJ2-7|14|TRBV30|NA
TGTGCCTGGAGACGACAGGGGGTGTCCTACGAGCAGTACTTC
CAWRRQGVSYEQYF
>NA|TRBJ2-2|15|TRBV2|NA
TGTGCCAGCACAGGGAGCGGAGCGAACACCGGGGAGCTGTTTTTT
CASTGSGANTGELFF
>NA|TRBJ2-7|13|TRBV28|few
TGTGCCACCTCAGGGGGGGCGGTTTACGAGCAGTACTTC
CATSGGAVYEQYF
>NA|TRBJ2-7|14|TRBV5-1|NA
TGCGCCAGCAGCTCGGTAGGAAACTCCTACGAGCAGTACTTC
CASSSVGNSYEQYF
>NA|TRBJ1-2|14|TRBV28|NA
TGTGCCAGCAGTTTAGGAGGGTTTATCTCTGGCTACACCTTC
CASSLGGFISGYTF
>NA|TRBJ2-5|13|TRBV5-1|NA
TGCGCCAGCAGCCCCGGTTACGAAGAGACCCAGTACTTC
CASSPGYEETQYF
>NA|TRBJ1-5|15|TRBV6-5|NA
TGTGCCAGCAGACGGGGGGCATCGGCCAATCAGCCCCAGCATTTT
CASRRGASANQPQHF
>NA|TRBJ1-2|13|TRBV28|NA
TGTGCCAGCAATCCAGGGACTACCTATGGCTACACCTTC
CASNPGTTYGYTF
>TRBD2|TRBJ2-1|16|TRBV28|NA
TGTGCCAGCAGTTCCTTCACCGGGGGGGAGCACAATGAGCAGTTCTTC
CASSSFTGGEHNEQFF
>NA|TRBJ2-7|13|TRBV5-1|NA
TGCGCCAGCAGCATTTGGACGGACTACGAGCAGTACTTC
CASSIWTDYEQYF
>NA|TRBJ2-5|15|TRBV7-9|NA
TGTGCCAGCAGCACCCCGAAGGGATGGGGAGAGACCCAGTACTTC
CASSTPKGWGETQYF